This T cell receptor (beta chain) was recorded in a study of cytomegalovirus exposure and HLA in healthy donors (dated 2017 in TCRdb). Looking at the study overall: An earlier analysis of several hundred of the donors reported about 250 Gb of sequence data and 117 million unique TCR beta sequences from roughly 180 million T cells. Five DR-DQ haplotypes were treated as single units for association and clustering because of strong linkage in the cohort. Typing coverage differed by locus: A, B, C, DRB1 and DQB1 were typed in roughly 620-630 donors, DQA1 in approximately 520, DPA1 in 600 to 610, and DPB1 in approximately 450. In a later genetic analysis, genome-wide SNP genotypes for about 55% of the roughly 700 donors were used, and that subset was treated as a discovery cohort. The aim of the study was to test whether cataloging public T cell receptors could identify signatures of past pathogen exposure. A later analysis re-examined previously published TCR beta repertoires from more than 650 donors and added high-resolution HLA genotyping to investigate patterns of TCR occurrence. Alongside the repertoire data, information on donor age, sex, ethnicity and CMV serostatus was compiled. Roughly 320 gigabases of sequencing data and roughly 81 million unique TCR sequences made up an early release that covered over 550 HLA-typed donors. HLA typing included class I and class II loci at four-digit resolution. The study profiled the T cell repertoires of more than 500 subjects by immunosequencing and related them to cytomegalovirus serostatus. Among some 400 genotyped donors of the cohort, an average of around 220,000 unique TCR beta nucleotide sequences was sequenced per donor, of which 15% to 20% were non-productive. High-throughput TCR immunosequencing, statistical association of individual TCRs with disease status, and machine learning were combined to predict cytomegalovirus infection status. Every discovery cohort repertoire had been produced on one sequencing platform. Of the roughly 400 genotyped donors, over 70% fell in the genetic ancestry cluster associated with self-reported Caucasian donors. The later analysis used no new phenotypic data to find candidate immune exposures, relying instead on TCR beta sequences and their occurrence across donors. A separate validation cohort of 100 to 150 different subjects was used in addition to the roughly 670-subject first cohort. An earlier analysis of fewer than 700 of the donors applied high-throughput TCR beta sequencing to assess whether each TCR beta V gene segment acted as functional or pseudogenic. What the authors observed across the whole study: Across donors, most TCR sequences were observed very rarely, whereas some public TCRs were present in many individuals. A later analysis associated about 17,000 TCR beta sequences with specific HLA alleles at a false discovery rate of 0.05. A later analysis found that HLA-associated TCR beta chains were more clonally expanded and had lower generation probabilities than equally common non-associated chains. In a later genetic analysis, a missense DCLRE1C variant was associated with V-gene and J-gene trimming of TCR beta chains, and the association was replicated in an independent cohort. The classifier was reported to diagnose cytomegalovirus status with high specificity and sensitivity in both the original and validation cohorts. HLA typing was unavailable for some donors at each locus, so association tests used only the typed subset. A later analysis found that most CMV-associated TCR beta chains appeared HLA-restricted, with HLA associations seemingly driven largely by CMV exposure. For the cohort, immune exposure information was limited to CMV serostatus. A later genetic analysis reported fewer N-insertions in productive TCRs among donors in an Asian-associated ancestry cluster than the roughly 700-donor mean. Assigning TCR associations to individual alleles was difficult when HLA alleles, especially DR and DQ, strongly co-occurred. Only TCR beta chains were sequenced in this cohort, and the absence of alpha or paired-chain data limited detectable features. A further reported finding was that TCR beta sequences accurately predicted the HLA-A and HLA-B alleles for most subjects in the first cohort. In vitro tests confirmed that three of the cytomegalovirus-associated TCR beta chains recognize cytomegalovirus antigens. The sequencing pipeline was judged likely to have produced a cluster of highly shared sequence variants as a technical artifact. The authors suggested that the approach could potentially be generalized to other disease states and immunological phenotypes. In an earlier analysis of 587 of the donors, most TCR beta V segments appeared in productive rearrangements about 87% or about 30% of the time, broadly matching IMGT annotations. Linkage disequilibrium might explain the correlated functional status among segregating V segments, but an unknown experimental factor could not be ruled out. The study listed 164 TCR beta chains as associated with cytomegalovirus. A later analysis found that TCR association rates varied across HLA loci, with DRB1 alleles showing the most associated TCRs and HLA-C alleles the fewest. A later analysis reported that several top co-occurrence clusters appeared linked to parvovirus B19, influenza, CMV and Epstein-Barr virus. The presence/absence analyses assumed that sequencing depth was roughly uniform across donors, and that assumption may not be true. Because counts were too low, around 17 rarely observed V segments, including chromosome 9 orphons, were left out of the earlier analysis of 587 of the donors.

In total, roughly 670 healthy bone marrow donors made up the cohort. At the time of sampling, all cohort members were nominally healthy, though unrecorded immune exposures were likely present. CMV serostatus was recorded as positive for about 300 and negative for about 55% of the roughly 700 cohort members, whereas no CMV serostatus was recorded for the donor in question. A peripheral blood sample was provided by each donor, and peripheral blood mononuclear cells were used for TCR beta sequencing. Genomic DNA extraction from the blood cell samples was performed with the Qiagen DNeasy Blood Extraction Kit. The method behind the library was the immunoSEQ multiplex PCR assay. A mixture of 60 forward primers for TCR Vbeta segments and 13 reverse primers for TCR Jbeta segments was used in the multiplex PCR. A multiplex PCR assay on genomic DNA amplified the CDR3 region of rearranged TCR beta genes. The amplified TCR beta libraries were sequenced on the Illumina HiSeq System as 87-base-pair reads. Under the source paper's analysis protocol: A later analysis tallied 80 million to 95 million unique TCR beta chains across the 666 repertoires, and about 12 million of those chains were shared by two or more donors. Raw reads were error-corrected and collapsed into unique sequences by a nearest-neighbor algorithm in which closely related sequences were merged to remove PCR and sequencing errors. V, D and J gene segments were assigned by aligning CDR3 sequences to IMGT reference sequences. For a sequence to be retained, a match of at least six nucleotides was required to both a V gene segment and a J gene segment. A rearrangement was called productive if the CDR3 had no stop codons and remained in frame with V and J, and every other rearrangement was called non-productive. Following IMGT convention, CDR3 was defined as the stretch from the second conserved V-encoded cysteine to the conserved J-encoded phenylalanine. In an earlier analysis of more than 550 of the donors, sequences lacking an unambiguous match to a single V gene segment were excluded. In an earlier analysis of approximately 550 of the donors, V segments were called functional above 56.7% productive rearrangements and were called segregating when the between-donor standard deviation exceeded 5%. A statistical classification framework was developed to diagnose cytomegalovirus status using the catalog of TCR beta chain sequences. In a later analysis, TCR nucleotide sequences were compared against IMGT/GENE-DB human TR gene sequences so that V and J genes could be assigned. In a later analysis, CDR3 sequences and most-parsimonious VDJ recombination scenarios were assigned using the TCRdist pipeline. In a later analysis, each TCR beta chain was defined by its CDR3 amino acid sequence together with its V-gene family, and reads lacking a unique V-gene family were excluded. A later analysis removed 450 to 600 highly shared, low-generation-probability nucleotide sequences to deal with suspected cross-contamination and a sequencing artifact. For each public chain, a later analysis derived a clonal expansion index from normalized ranks of inferred template counts within each repertoire. A later analysis computed generation probabilities with a VDJ recombination model fitted to out-of-frame rearrangements, and checked the results against IGoR. Hypergeometric tests were used in a later analysis to score TCR-TCR, TCR-HLA and TCR-CMV co-occurrence, with a repertoire-size bias correction applied to the TCR pairs. False discovery rates were estimated in a later analysis by permuting HLA or CMV assignments 20 times. In a later analysis, co-occurring TCRs were grouped with DBSCAN, and TCRdist sequence similarity was added when clustering was performed within HLA-allele-positive subsets. Repertoires with fewer than 30,000 or more than 120,000 public chains, plus five repertoires with anomalous nucleotide sharing, were excluded from co-occurrence clustering. The table was pulled from immuneACCESS by TCRdb, which kept in-frame rearrangements only. Such tables lose some clones; where checked, under half of the loss comes from unresolved V genes, and the rest has no known cause. The V and J calls and clone size are taken from that table; D and trimming were inferred from the DNA. The sample table contains around 92,000 clones; only one count was recorded for 65% to 80% of them. The leading ten clones occupy 6.5% to 8.5% of the sample.

As to this clone: Which antigen it targets is not known. No base qualities exist here, and no much larger clone lies one base off it.

This receptor was taken from a human donor in good health. Sequencing was carried out using PBMCs.

The sequence in DNA is TGTGCCAGCAGACAGAACACTGAAGCTTTCTTT. It encodes CASRQNTEAFF. Rearrangement joined TRBV27 to TRBJ1-1, with the D gene not clear enough to name. From the cysteine through the phenylalanine, the CDR3 covers 11 amino acids. Just the 33-base CDR3 DNA is kept, in frame starting at base 1. As encoded in the germline V gene (reference sequence), CDR1 is MNHEY while CDR2 is SMNVEV. V is clipped by 6 bases and J by 1 base, and the sequence between their germline boundaries is 3 bases long.